The rows below give T cell receptor beta chains drawn from one sample of a study of blood T cells in healthy people across ages. TCRdb analysed the 5' RACE reads with MiXCR anew, one entry per CDR3 protein. The sample consists of around 820,000 distinct CDR3 sequences, 25% of them appearing once. In addition, the sample was reused for a study of T cells of mothers and their children.

Specimen: blood. The receptors stem from a boy younger than 18 in good health. The CDR3 runs from the conserved cysteine through the conserved F or W. Each record gives: D gene, V gene, CDR3 length, J gene, clone size, CDR3 protein, CDR3 DNA. The D gene is left open where the match is weak. Rows may omit the clone size; those that give it use once, few, many or a size class.

>.|TRBV9|13|TRBJ2-1|few
CASSGSMGNEQFF
TGTGCCAGCAGCGGCTCGATGGGAAATGAGCAGTTCTTC
>TRBD1|TRBV29-1|14|TRBJ1-2|.
CSVWGQGGNYGYTF
TGCAGCGTTTGGGGACAGGGAGGGAACTATGGCTACACCTTC
>.|TRBV30|12|TRBJ2-1|.
CAWSYVGNEQFF
TGTGCCTGGAGTTATGTAGGGAATGAGCAGTTCTTC
>TRBD1|TRBV29-1|15|TRBJ2-7|.
CSVEGVGQGAYEQYF
TGCAGCGTTGAAGGGGTGGGACAGGGGGCTTACGAGCAGTACTTC
>.|TRBV20-1|11|TRBJ1-1|once
CSARGPDEAFF
TGCAGTGCTAGGGGACCCGATGAAGCTTTCTTT
>.|TRBV2|17|TRBJ1-5|once
CASRLLGEGGRRQPQHF
TGTGCCAGCAGGCTGCTTGGGGAGGGAGGGAGGCGTCAGCCCCAGCATTTT
>.|TRBV28|20|TRBJ1-5|.
CASSFPWQAILLGSNQPQHF
TGTGCCAGCAGTTTTCCCTGGCAGGCGATCCTCCTCGGGAGCAATCAGCCCCAGCATTTT
>.|TRBV28|11|TRBJ1-5|few
CATLGAQPQHF
TGTGCCACCCTAGGGGCGCAGCCCCAGCATTTT
>.|TRBV20-1|12|TRBJ2-5|.
CSARDPALSQYF
TGCAGTGCTAGAGATCCCGCGCTATCCCAGTACTTC
>.|TRBV12-3/TRBV12-4|16|TRBJ2-2|.
CASSPGQKGHTGELFF
TGTGCCAGCAGCCCCGGACAGAAGGGCCACACTGGGGAGCTGTTTTTT
>.|TRBV5-1|17|TRBJ2-1|once
CASSLEARDLTYNEQLF
TGCGCCAGCAGCTTGGAGGCGAGGGACTTGACCTACAATGAGCAGCTCTTC
>.|TRBV6-1|15|TRBJ2-5|.
CASSEFGQGQETQYF
TGTGCCAGCAGTGAATTCGGTCAGGGCCAAGAGACCCAGTACTTC
>TRBD1|TRBV20-1|14|TRBJ1-1|.
CSARAGTANTEAFF
TGCAGTGCTAGAGCCGGGACAGCGAACACTGAAGCTTTCTTT
>.|TRBV3-1|16|TRBJ1-2|.
CASSQDRGIGGYGYTF
TGTGCCAGCAGCCAAGATCGGGGGATCGGCGGCTATGGCTACACCTTC
>.|TRBV15|13|TRBJ2-7|few
CATSTPGIYEQYF
TGTGCCACCAGCACGCCAGGGATCTACGAGCAGTACTTC
>TRBD1|TRBV4-3|15|TRBJ2-1|.
CASSQTGQGYNEQFF
TGCGCCAGCAGCCAAACGGGACAGGGGTACAATGAGCAGTTCTTC
>.|TRBV25-1|15|TRBJ1-4|.
CASSVRQWANEKLFF
TGTGCCAGCAGTGTGAGGCAGTGGGCTAATGAAAAACTGTTTTTT
>.|TRBV29-1|11|TRBJ2-3|few
CSGLIPTTQYF
TGCAGCGGGCTTATTCCTACTACGCAGTATTTT
>.|TRBV20-1|13|TRBJ1-1|.
CSARSRGGNEAFF
TGCAGTGCTAGGTCCAGGGGAGGCAATGAAGCTTTCTTT
>.|TRBV28|12|TRBJ2-7|.
CASSFGSVEQYF
TGTGCCAGCAGTTTTGGGAGCGTTGAGCAGTACTTC
>.|TRBV3-1|12|TRBJ1-1|.
CASSQGQSEAFF
TGTGCCAGCAGCCAAGGGCAGTCCGAAGCTTTCTTT
>TRBD2|TRBV12-3/TRBV12-4|16|TRBJ2-1|.
CASSLPPGLPYNEQFF
TGTGCCAGCAGTTTACCTCCGGGACTACCCTACAATGAGCAGTTCTTC
>TRBD1|TRBV20-1|15|TRBJ1-1|.
CSAVVQGTMNTEAFF
TGCAGTGCTGTTGTACAGGGGACCATGAACACTGAAGCTTTCTTT
>.|TRBV7-9|15|TRBJ2-5|.
CASRPAPDVQETQHF
TGTGCCAGCAGACCTGCACCGGACGTCCAAGAGACCCAGCACTTC
>TRBD2|TRBV29-1|14|TRBJ2-7|.
CSVGSGGSTYEQYF
TGCAGCGTCGGGTCGGGGGGATCAACGTACGAGCAGTACTTC
>.|TRBV7-9|17|TRBJ2-5|many
CASTPLSVAAQESAQYF
TGTGCCAGCACCCCCTTGAGTGTAGCGGCACAAGAATCGGCCCAGTACTTC
>.|TRBV6-5|14|TRBJ2-1|.
CASSYLYSRDEQFF
TGTGCCAGCAGTTACTTGTACAGTCGGGATGAGCAGTTCTTC
>TRBD2|TRBV20-1|16|TRBJ2-1|few
CSASTGTSGDYNEQFF
TGCAGTGCTAGTACCGGAACTAGCGGGGACTACAATGAGCAGTTCTTC
>TRBD1|TRBV28|15|TRBJ1-4|few
CASSLPTGSREKLFF
TGTGCCAGCAGTTTACCGACAGGGTCACGAGAAAAACTGTTTTTT
>.|TRBV5-6|15|TRBJ2-5|.
CASSSSRDPGETQYF
TGTGCCAGCAGCTCTAGCCGGGACCCGGGAGAGACCCAGTACTTC
>.|TRBV20-1|13|TRBJ2-5|few
CSARVEGTGTQYF
TGCAGTGCTAGAGTTGAAGGGACGGGGACCCAGTACTTC
>TRBD1|TRBV5-6|14|TRBJ1-2|few
CASSLVQGGYGYTF
TGTGCCAGCAGCTTGGTACAGGGGGGGTATGGCTACACCTTC
>TRBD1|TRBV4-3|16|TRBJ2-7|few
CASSQDQGTASYEQYF
TGCGCCAGCAGCCAAGATCAAGGGACAGCTTCCTACGAGCAGTACTTC
>.|TRBV7-8|18|TRBJ1-4|.
CASSSPWGRPSPNEKLFF
TGTGCCAGCAGCTCCCCGTGGGGCCGACCCTCACCTAATGAAAAACTGTTTTTT
>TRBD2|TRBV29-1|13|TRBJ2-5|.
CSVDSGYQETQYF
TGCAGCGTTGATAGCGGGTACCAAGAGACCCAGTACTTC
>.|TRBV20-1|14|TRBJ1-2|.
CSAPKTGHNYGYTF
TGCAGCGCCCCTAAGACAGGCCATAACTATGGCTACACCTTC
>TRBD2|TRBV7-8|15|TRBJ2-7|.
CASRVTSGSSYEQYF
TGTGCCAGCAGAGTCACTAGCGGGAGTTCCTACGAGCAGTACTTC
>.|TRBV15|15|TRBJ2-6|many
CATSRGQSGANVLTF
TGTGCCACCAGCAGAGGACAATCTGGGGCCAACGTCCTGACTTTC
>.|TRBV28|14|TRBJ2-5|few
CASSQGSLWETQYF
TGTGCCAGCAGCCAAGGGTCGTTATGGGAGACCCAGTACTTC
>.|TRBV4-3|16|TRBJ2-4|few
CASSQDQELAKNIQYF
TGCGCCAGCAGCCAAGACCAGGAACTAGCCAAAAACATTCAGTACTTC
>.|TRBV5-5|12|TRBJ1-2|.
CASTTRGYGYTF
TGTGCCAGCACCACGCGGGGATATGGCTACACCTTC
>TRBD2|TRBV20-1|13|TRBJ2-5|many
CSGGRVPQETQYF
TGCAGTGGGGGGAGGGTCCCCCAAGAGACCCAGTACTTC
>TRBD1|TRBV20-1|10|TRBJ1-2|few
CSATGDGYTF
TGCAGTGCAACAGGGGATGGCTACACCTTC
>TRBD1|TRBV28|12|TRBJ2-7|few
CTSTTGTYEQYF
TGTACCAGCACGACAGGGACCTACGAGCAGTACTTC
>.|TRBV4-3|18|TRBJ2-5|few
CASSQDLGFADYQETQYF
TGCGCCAGCAGCCAAGATCTCGGATTTGCGGATTACCAAGAGACCCAGTACTTC
>TRBD1|TRBV4-3|16|TRBJ1-6|few
CASSQDLGQGGSPLHF
TGCGCCAGCAGCCAAGATTTGGGACAGGGAGGATCACCCCTCCACTTT
>.|TRBV11-2|15|TRBJ1-2|.
CASSPTLGRLYGYTF
TGTGCCAGCAGCCCGACGTTAGGCCGGTTGTATGGCTACACCTTC
>TRBD2|TRBV7-2|16|TRBJ2-1|.
CASSLVAGVAYNEQFF
TGTGCCAGCAGCTTAGTAGCGGGAGTAGCCTACAATGAGCAGTTCTTC
>TRBD2|TRBV7-2|13|TRBJ2-1|.
CTSARESYNEQFF
TGCACTAGCGCCAGAGAATCCTACAATGAGCAGTTCTTC
>.|TRBV18|15|TRBJ1-5|few
CASSPPGKTNQPQHF
TGTGCCAGCTCACCACCCGGGAAAACTAATCAGCCCCAGCATTTT
>TRBD2|TRBV20-1|19|TRBJ2-3|.
CSAAGGTSGARTSTDTQYF
TGCAGTGCCGCGGGGGGAACGAGCGGGGCTCGAACTAGCACAGATACGCAGTATTTT